Listed below are T cell receptor beta chains from one sample, sequenced in a study of CD8 T cells in ankylosing spondylitis. One entry per CDR3 protein, called by TCRdb with MiXCR from the 5' RACE reads. The sample lists approximately 140,000 distinct CDR3 sequences, roughly 9% seen once, with more than 3% in the top ten. Specimen: blood, either unsorted or a sorted T cell fraction (not recorded which). The receptors come from a male donor with ankylosing spondylitis or in good health (not recorded which). CDR3s include the opening cysteine and the closing phenylalanine or tryptophan. Each record gives: D gene, clone size, V gene, J gene, CDR3 protein, CDR3 DNA. D genes are given only for firm matches. Where a row states a size, it is once, few, many or the class of an expanded clone; other rows omit it.

TRBD2	many	TRBV6-2/TRBV6-3	TRBJ2-3	CASSFRTSGSRSTDTQYF	TGTGCCAGCAGTTTCCGGACTAGCGGGAGCCGTAGCACAGATACGCAGTATTTT
TRBD2	few	TRBV30	TRBJ2-1	CAWKRELYNEQFF	TGTGCCTGGAAGCGGGAGCTATACAATGAGCAGTTCTTC
NA	many	TRBV6-2/TRBV6-3	TRBJ2-7	CASSYPPRVYEQYF	TGTGCCAGCAGTTACCCCCCGCGGGTGTACGAGCAGTACTTC
NA	many	TRBV27	TRBJ2-5	CASSKIEGASRTQYF	TGTGCCAGCAGCAAGATAGAGGGAGCCTCGCGTACCCAGTACTTC
TRBD2	few	TRBV7-3	TRBJ2-2	CASSLTASGRTNTGELFF	TGTGCCAGCAGCTTAACGGCTAGCGGGAGGACAAACACCGGGGAGCTGTTTTTT
TRBD2	many	TRBV28	TRBJ2-3	CASRGLAGTDTQYF	TGTGCCAGCAGAGGACTAGCGGGCACAGATACGCAGTATTTT
NA	few	TRBV29-1	TRBJ2-1	CSKLEYNEQFF	TGCAGCAAGCTAGAATACAATGAGCAGTTCTTC
NA	NA	TRBV20-1	TRBJ2-5	CSAATETQYF	TGCAGTGCGGCAACAGAGACCCAGTACTTC
NA	many	TRBV7-9	TRBJ1-2	CASSPRQAAYGYTF	TGTGCCAGCAGCCCAAGACAGGCGGCCTATGGCTACACCTTC
TRBD1	many	TRBV5-1	TRBJ2-2	CASSPDRVGELFF	TGCGCCAGCAGCCCCGACAGGGTCGGGGAGCTGTTTTTT
NA	many	TRBV7-2	TRBJ1-1	CASRDGRTGEAFF	TGTGCCAGCAGGGATGGACGTACAGGGGAAGCTTTCTTT
NA	many	TRBV12-3/TRBV12-4	TRBJ2-3	CASSHSVSPQDTQYF	TGTGCCAGCTCACACAGTGTCTCCCCACAAGATACGCAGTATTTT
TRBD1	many	TRBV3-1	TRBJ1-2	CASSQDRSRGRSYGYTF	TGTGCCAGCAGCCAAGACCGGAGTAGGGGGCGTAGCTATGGCTACACCTTC
NA	few	TRBV7-2	TRBJ2-7	CASSLAATTTEQYF	TGTGCCAGCAGCTTAGCTGCTACTACTACCGAGCAGTACTTC
NA	many	TRBV5-5	TRBJ2-1	CASSSGLSYNEQFF	TGTGCCAGCAGCTCGGGACTTAGCTACAATGAGCAGTTCTTC
NA	many	TRBV20-1	TRBJ2-7	CSASGLSYEQYF	TGCAGTGCTAGTGGGTTGTCCTACGAGCAGTACTTC
TRBD2	many	TRBV20-1	TRBJ2-5	CSAFLAGVDETQYF	TGCAGTGCTTTTTTAGCGGGAGTAGACGAGACCCAGTACTTC
NA	many	TRBV4-2	TRBJ2-2	CASSQVWRTGELFF	TGTGCCAGCAGCCAAGTTTGGAGGACCGGGGAGCTGTTTTTT
NA	many	TRBV29-1	TRBJ2-3	CSVGIRSLADTQYF	TGCAGCGTTGGGATTAGAAGTCTCGCAGATACGCAGTATTTT
TRBD2	many	TRBV29-1	TRBJ2-6	CSVGAGGSSGANVLTF	TGCAGCGTTGGGGCCGGGGGGAGCTCTGGGGCCAACGTCCTGACTTTC
NA	many	TRBV7-9	TRBJ1-1	CASSLLNTEAFF	TGTGCCAGCAGCTTACTAAACACTGAAGCTTTCTTT
TRBD2	many	TRBV7-2	TRBJ2-1	CASSIAGGSYNEQFF	TGTGCCAGCAGCATAGCGGGAGGGTCCTACAATGAGCAGTTCTTC
NA	few	TRBV7-8	TRBJ1-5	CASSLDRSSNQPQHF	TGTGCCAGCAGCTTAGACCGCAGTAGCAATCAGCCCCAGCATTTT
NA	many	TRBV10-3	TRBJ2-1	CAISESLAAGTENEQFF	TGTGCCATCAGTGAGTCGTTGGCCGCCGGGACTGAAAATGAGCAGTTCTTC
TRBD2	many	TRBV20-1	TRBJ2-3	CSAWTSGSAGTQYF	TGCAGTGCGTGGACTAGCGGGAGCGCCGGTACGCAGTATTTT
NA	few	TRBV18	TRBJ2-5	CASSPRSGKETQYF	TGTGCCAGCTCACCACGTTCAGGGAAAGAGACCCAGTACTTC
NA	many	TRBV29-1	TRBJ1-1	CSVEVAVNTEAFF	TGCAGCGTTGAGGTAGCGGTGAACACTGAAGCTTTCTTT
TRBD2	many	TRBV5-1	TRBJ2-2	CASSQTSGNTGELFF	TGCGCCAGCAGCCAGACTAGCGGTAACACCGGGGAGCTGTTTTTT
NA	few	TRBV5-1	TRBJ2-5	CASSLELPQETQYF	TGCGCCAGCAGCTTGGAGCTTCCCCAAGAGACCCAGTACTTC
TRBD2	few	TRBV6-5	TRBJ2-1	CASSSSSGRGPYNEQFF	TGTGCCAGCAGTTCAAGTAGCGGGAGGGGCCCCTACAATGAGCAGTTCTTC
TRBD2	many	TRBV29-1	TRBJ2-1	CSVEWLAGVEQFF	TGCAGCGTTGAATGGCTAGCGGGAGTTGAGCAGTTCTTC
NA	many	TRBV6-5	TRBJ2-1	CASSYRQASYNEQFF	TGTGCCAGCAGTTATAGACAGGCTAGTTACAATGAGCAGTTCTTC
NA	few	TRBV15	TRBJ2-7	CATSRGGLAYEQYF	TGTGCCACCAGCAGAGGGGGTTTGGCCTACGAGCAGTACTTC
TRBD2	few	TRBV6-2/TRBV6-3	TRBJ2-7	CASRAGLAGNEQYF	TGTGCCAGCAGGGCGGGACTAGCGGGGAACGAGCAGTACTTC
TRBD2	many	TRBV15	TRBJ2-1	CATSRSVAPGLAARNEQFF	TGTGCCACCAGCAGAAGTGTAGCACCGGGACTAGCGGCAAGGAATGAGCAGTTCTTC